This T cell receptor (beta chain) was documented in a study of blood T cell repertoires in COVID-19. Background on the study: Samples representing acute and convalescent COVID-19 were sourced from the United States, Italy and Spain. PBMCs, B-cell-depleted T cells, or T cells provided the cDNA or gDNA that made up the material.

Original analysis: Counts of nucleated cells, estimated from reference gene primer amplification, were obtained. Profiling relied on immunoSEQ multiplex PCR, and the TCRdb table lists in-frame clones only, not all of them. V and J calls and clone size are as listed in that table; D and trimming were resolved from the DNA. Of about 200,000 clones detected, approximately 80% appear once; the ten largest clones hold roughly 13%. V lost 5 bases, J lost 0 bases, and 6 bases lay in between. The CDR3 loop spans 13 amino acids. The germline gives CDR1 ENHRY, CDR2 SYGVKD. The sequenced material came from peripheral blood. The source of this sequence is a human donor in a cohort sampled during active COVID-19. The chain employs TRBV10-3 and TRBJ2-3; perhaps TRBD1 as D (6 bases). The CDR3 is CAISTGSTDTQYF. The CDR3 DNA reads TGTGCCATCAGTACAGGGAGCACAGATACGCAGTATTTT.